This entry describes one TCR beta chain. Assay: immunoSEQ multiplex PCR; the TCRdb copy retains only in-frame clones and omits some. This table holds 240,000 or so clones, more than 75% found once. This sample stems from a study of blood T cell repertoires in COVID-19. Germline CDR1 ENHRY, CDR2 SYGVKD. The V end lost 11 bases, the J end lost 4 bases, and 17 bases lay between the germline ends. The length of the CDR3 is 14 residues. Specimen: peripheral blood. The chain employs TRBV10-3 and TRBJ2-2, with a tentative D call TRBD2 (5 bases). This TCR came from a young woman who had recovered from COVID-19. The CDR3 nucleotides read TGTGCCGCCGGGGAATACACTACCACCGGGGAGCTGTTTTTT. Its translation: CAAGEYTTTGELFF.